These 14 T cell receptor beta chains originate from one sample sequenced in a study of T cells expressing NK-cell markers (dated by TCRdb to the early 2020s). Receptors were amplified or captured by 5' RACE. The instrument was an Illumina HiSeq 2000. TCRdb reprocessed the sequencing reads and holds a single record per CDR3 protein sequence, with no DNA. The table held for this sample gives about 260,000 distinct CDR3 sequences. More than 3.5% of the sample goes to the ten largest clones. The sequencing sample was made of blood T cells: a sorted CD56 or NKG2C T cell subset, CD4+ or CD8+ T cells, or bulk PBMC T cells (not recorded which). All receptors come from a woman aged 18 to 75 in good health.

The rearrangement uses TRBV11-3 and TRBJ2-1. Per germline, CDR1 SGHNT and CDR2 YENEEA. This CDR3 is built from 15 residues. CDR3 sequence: CASSPRSLDNNEQFF. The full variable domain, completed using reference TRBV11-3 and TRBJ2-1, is EAGVVQSPRYKIIEKKQPVAFWCNPISGHNTLYWYLQNLGQGPELLIRYENEEAVDDSQLPKDRFSAERLKGVDSTLKIQPAELGDSAVYLCASSPRSLDNNEQFFGPGTRLTVL.

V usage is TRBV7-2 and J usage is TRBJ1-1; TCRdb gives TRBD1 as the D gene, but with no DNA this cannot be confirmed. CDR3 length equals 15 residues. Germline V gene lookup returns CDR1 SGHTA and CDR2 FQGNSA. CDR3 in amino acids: CASSLAAPMNTEAFF.

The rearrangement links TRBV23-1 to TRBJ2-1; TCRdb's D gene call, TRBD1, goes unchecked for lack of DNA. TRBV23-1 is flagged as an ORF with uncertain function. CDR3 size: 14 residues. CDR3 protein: CASSQWAEYNEQFF.

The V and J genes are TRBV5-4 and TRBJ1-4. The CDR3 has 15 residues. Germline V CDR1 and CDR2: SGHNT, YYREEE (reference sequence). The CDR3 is CASSPRPALNEKLFF.

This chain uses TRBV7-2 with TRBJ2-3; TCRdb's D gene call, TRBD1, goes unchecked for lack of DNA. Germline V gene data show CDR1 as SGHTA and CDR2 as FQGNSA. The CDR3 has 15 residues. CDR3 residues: CASKGRTWGSDTQYF. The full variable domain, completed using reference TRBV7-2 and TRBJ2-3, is GAGVSQSPSNKVTEKGKDVELRCDPISGHTALYWYRQSLGQGLEFLIYFQGNSAPDKSGLPSDRFSAERTGGSVSTLTIQRTQQEDSAVYLCASKGRTWGSDTQYFGPGTRLTVL.

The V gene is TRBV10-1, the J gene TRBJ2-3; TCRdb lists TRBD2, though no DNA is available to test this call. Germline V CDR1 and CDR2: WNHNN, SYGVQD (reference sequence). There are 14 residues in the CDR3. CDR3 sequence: CASSGGLGEDTQYF.

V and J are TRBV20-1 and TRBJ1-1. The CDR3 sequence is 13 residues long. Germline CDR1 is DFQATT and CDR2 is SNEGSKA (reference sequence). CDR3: CSARVPGNTEAFF.

The CDR3: CSGAEGSPLHF. The V gene is TRBV20-1, the J gene TRBJ1-6. In germline, CDR1 is DFQATT, CDR2 SNEGSKA (reference sequence). This CDR3 is built from 11 residues.

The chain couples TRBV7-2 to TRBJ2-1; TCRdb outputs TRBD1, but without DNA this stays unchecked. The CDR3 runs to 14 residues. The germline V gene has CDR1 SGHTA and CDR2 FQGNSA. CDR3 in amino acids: CASSLRWGSGEQFF.

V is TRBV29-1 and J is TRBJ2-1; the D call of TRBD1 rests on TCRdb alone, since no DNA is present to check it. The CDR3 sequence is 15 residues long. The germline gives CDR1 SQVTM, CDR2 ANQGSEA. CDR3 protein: CSVSGGRPPYNEQFF.

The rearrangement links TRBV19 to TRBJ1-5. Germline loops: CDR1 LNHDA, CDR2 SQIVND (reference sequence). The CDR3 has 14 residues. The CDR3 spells CASSLGSYNQPQHF.

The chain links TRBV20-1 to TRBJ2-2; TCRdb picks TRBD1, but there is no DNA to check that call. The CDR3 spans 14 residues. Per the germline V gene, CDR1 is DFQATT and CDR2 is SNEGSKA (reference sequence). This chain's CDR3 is CSAWDSPNTGELFF.

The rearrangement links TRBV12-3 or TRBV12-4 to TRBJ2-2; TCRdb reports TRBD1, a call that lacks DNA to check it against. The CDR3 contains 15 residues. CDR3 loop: CASTPAGTGVRELFF.

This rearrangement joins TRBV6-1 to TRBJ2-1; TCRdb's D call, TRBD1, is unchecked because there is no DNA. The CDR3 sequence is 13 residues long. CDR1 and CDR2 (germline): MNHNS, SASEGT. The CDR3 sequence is CASQKGMGNEQFF.